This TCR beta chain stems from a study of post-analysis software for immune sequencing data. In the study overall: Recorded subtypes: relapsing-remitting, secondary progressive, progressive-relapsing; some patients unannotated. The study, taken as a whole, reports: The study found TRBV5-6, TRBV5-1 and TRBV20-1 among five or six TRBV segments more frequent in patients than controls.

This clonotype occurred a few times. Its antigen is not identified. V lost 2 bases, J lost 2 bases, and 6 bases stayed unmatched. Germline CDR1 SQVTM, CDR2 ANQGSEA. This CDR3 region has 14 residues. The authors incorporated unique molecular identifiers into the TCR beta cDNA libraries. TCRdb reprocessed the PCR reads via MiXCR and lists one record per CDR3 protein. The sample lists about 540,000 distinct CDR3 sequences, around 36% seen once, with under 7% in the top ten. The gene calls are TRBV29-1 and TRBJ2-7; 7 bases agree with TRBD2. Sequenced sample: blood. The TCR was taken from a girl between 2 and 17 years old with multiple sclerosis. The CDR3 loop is CSVELSRGAYEQYF. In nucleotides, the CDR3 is TGCAGCGTTGAACTTTCACGGGGGGCCTACGAGCAGTACTTC.